This is a list of T cell receptor beta chains from one sample in a study of blood T cell repertoires in COVID-19. Profiling relied on immunoSEQ multiplex PCR, and the TCRdb table lists in-frame clones only, not all of them. The sample has more than 150,000 clones, roughly 87% seen once; the top ten hold about 6%. Sequences were obtained from peripheral blood. These receptors were taken from a woman in her thirties or forties with acute or convalescent COVID-19. Both conserved end residues are part of each CDR3. The D gene is left open where the match is weak. The size field is filled for only some rows; it gives once, few, many or a size class.

TRBV6-5	TRBD1	TRBJ1-2	-	CASSYSTGWGYGYTF	TGTGCCAGCAGTTACTCGACAGGGTGGGGCTATGGCTACACCTTC
TRBV12-3/TRBV12-4	-	TRBJ1-1	-	CASGQGGAFF	TGTGCCAGCGGCCAAGGGGGAGCTTTCTTT
TRBV7-6	-	TRBJ1-1	-	CASSSNGNTEAFF	TGTGCCAGCAGCTCCAACGGGAACACTGAAGCTTTCTTT
TRBV20-1	-	TRBJ2-5	-	CSASYQYF	TGCAGTGCTAGTTACCAGTACTTC
TRBV2	-	TRBJ2-1	once	CASIGGLTYNEQFF	TGTGCCAGCATAGGGGGTCTTACCTACAATGAGCAGTTCTTC
TRBV5-1	-	TRBJ1-5	-	CASSLEPGLNQPQHF	TGCGCCAGCAGCTTGGAGCCAGGACTGAATCAGCCCCAGCATTTT
TRBV3-1/TRBV3-2	-	TRBJ1-1	-	CASSKTQGLTEAFF	TGTGCCAGCAGCAAGACACAGGGATTGACTGAAGCTTTCTTT
TRBV19	TRBD1	TRBJ1-5	-	CASSMGDRGLYSNQPQHF	TGTGCCAGTAGTATGGGGGACAGGGGACTTTATAGCAATCAGCCCCAGCATTTT
TRBV5-1	TRBD1	TRBJ2-5	-	CASSWSGTGGRETQYF	TGCGCCAGCAGCTGGAGCGGGACAGGGGGCAGAGAGACCCAGTACTTC
TRBV5-1	-	TRBJ2-2	-	CASSLGVADITGELFF	TGCGCCAGCAGCTTGGGGGTAGCGGACATCACCGGGGAGCTGTTTTTT
TRBV11-2	TRBD2	TRBJ2-4	-	CASSSIAGPLAADIQYF	TGTGCCAGCAGCTCGATAGCGGGGCCACTAGCCGCGGACATTCAGTACTTC
TRBV1	-	TRBJ2-7	-	CTSSQGTSGRAADEQYF	TGCACCAGCAGCCAAGGGACTAGCGGGAGGGCCGCTGACGAGCAGTACTTC
TRBV18	-	TRBJ1-1	-	CASSLLQGTNTEAFF	TGTGCCAGCTCACTCCTACAGGGCACGAACACTGAAGCTTTCTTT
TRBV18	TRBD1	TRBJ2-2	-	CASSFGQGANTGELFF	TGTGCCAGCTCATTTGGACAGGGGGCCAACACCGGGGAGCTGTTTTTT
TRBV12-3/TRBV12-4	TRBD1	TRBJ2-3	once	CASETGGGTQYF	TGTGCCAGCGAAACAGGGGGTGGTACGCAGTATTTT
TRBV6-6	TRBD1	TRBJ1-2	-	CASSTGARGYGYTF	TGTGCCAGCAGTACAGGGGCGAGAGGGTATGGCTACACCTTC
TRBV27	-	TRBJ1-1	once	CASSLYSPEDTEAFF	TGTGCCAGCAGTTTATACTCACCCGAGGACACTGAAGCTTTCTTT
TRBV3-1/TRBV3-2	-	TRBJ2-3	-	CASSQAGASTDTQYF	TGTGCCAGCAGCCAAGCTGGAGCTAGCACAGATACGCAGTATTTT
TRBV2	-	TRBJ1-4	few	CASSRTRGKGEKLFF	TGTGCCAGCAGCCGTACGCGGGGAAAAGGTGAAAAACTGTTTTTT
TRBV24-1	-	TRBJ1-2	once	CATSPGGYGYTF	TGTGCCACCAGCCCGGGGGGTTATGGCTACACCTTC